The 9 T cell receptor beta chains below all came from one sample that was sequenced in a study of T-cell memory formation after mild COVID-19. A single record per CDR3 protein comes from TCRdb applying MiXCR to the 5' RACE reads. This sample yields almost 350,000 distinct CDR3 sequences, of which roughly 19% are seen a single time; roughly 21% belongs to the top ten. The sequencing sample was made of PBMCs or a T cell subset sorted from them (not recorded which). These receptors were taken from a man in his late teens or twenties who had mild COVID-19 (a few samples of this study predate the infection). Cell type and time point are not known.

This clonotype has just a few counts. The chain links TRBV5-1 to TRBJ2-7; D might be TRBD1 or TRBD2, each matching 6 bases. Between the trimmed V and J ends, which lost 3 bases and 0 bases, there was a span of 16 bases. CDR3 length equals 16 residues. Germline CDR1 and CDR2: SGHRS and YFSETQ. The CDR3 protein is CASSWGDDRSSYEQYF. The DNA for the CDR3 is TGCGCCAGCAGCTGGGGGGATGACAGGAGCTCCTACGAGCAGTACTTC.

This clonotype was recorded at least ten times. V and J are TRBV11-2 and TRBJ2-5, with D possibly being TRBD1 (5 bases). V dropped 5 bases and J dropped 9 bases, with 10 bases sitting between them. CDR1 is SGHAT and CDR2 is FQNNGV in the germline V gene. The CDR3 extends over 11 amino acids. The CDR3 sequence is CASSPGPSQYF. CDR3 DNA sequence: TGTGCCAGCAGCCCAGGGCCTTCCCAGTACTTC.

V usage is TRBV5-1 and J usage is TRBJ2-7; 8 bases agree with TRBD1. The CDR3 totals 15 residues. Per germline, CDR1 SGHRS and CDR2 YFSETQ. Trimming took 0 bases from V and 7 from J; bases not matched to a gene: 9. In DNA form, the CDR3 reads TGCGCCAGCAGCTTGGGTGCAGGGGGCATGGGGGAGCAGTACGTC. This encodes CASSLGAGGMGEQYV.

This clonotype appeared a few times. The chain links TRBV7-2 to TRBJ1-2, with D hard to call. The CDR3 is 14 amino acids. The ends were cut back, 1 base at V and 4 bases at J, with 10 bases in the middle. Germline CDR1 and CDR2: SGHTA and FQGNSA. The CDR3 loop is CASSLDSGGYGYTF. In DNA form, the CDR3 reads TGTGCCAGCAGCTTAGACAGTGGCGGCTATGGCTACACCTTC.

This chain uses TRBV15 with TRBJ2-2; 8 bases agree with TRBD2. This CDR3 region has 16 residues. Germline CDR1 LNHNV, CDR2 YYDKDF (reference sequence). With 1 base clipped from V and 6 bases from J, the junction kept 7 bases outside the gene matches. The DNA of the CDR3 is TGTGCCACCAGCAGAGGCGGCGGGGGGCGGGCCGGGGAGCTGTTTTTT. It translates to CATSRGGGGRAGELFF.

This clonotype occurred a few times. The CDR3 nucleotides read TGTGCCAGCAGTTATGAAGGGGGGGAGAATGGCTACACCTTC. Amino acids: CASSYEGGENGYTF. V is TRBV13 and J is TRBJ1-2, with D maybe TRBD1 (6 bases). CDR3 length: 14 residues. The germline V gene encodes CDR1 PRHDT and CDR2 FYEKMQ (reference sequence). V was cut by 6 bases and J by 6 bases, with 17 bases left in between.

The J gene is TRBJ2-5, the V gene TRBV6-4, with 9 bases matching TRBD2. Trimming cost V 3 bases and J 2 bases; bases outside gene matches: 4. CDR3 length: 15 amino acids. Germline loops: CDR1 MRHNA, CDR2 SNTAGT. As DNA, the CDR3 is TGTGCCAGCAGTGAAGGCGGGGGGGAACAAGAGACCCAGTACTTC. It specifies CASSEGGGEQETQYF.

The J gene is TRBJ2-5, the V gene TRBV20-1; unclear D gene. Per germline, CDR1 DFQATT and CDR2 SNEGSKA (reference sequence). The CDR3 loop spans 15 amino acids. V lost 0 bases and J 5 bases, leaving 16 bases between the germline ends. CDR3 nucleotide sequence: TGCAGTGCTAGAGATCGGACGCCCTTGGGGGAGACCCAGTACTTC. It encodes CSARDRTPLGETQYF.

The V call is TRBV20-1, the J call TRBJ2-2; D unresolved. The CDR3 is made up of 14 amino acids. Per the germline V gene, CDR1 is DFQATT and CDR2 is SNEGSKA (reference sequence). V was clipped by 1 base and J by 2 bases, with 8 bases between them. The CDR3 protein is CSARAELNTGELFF. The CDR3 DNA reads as TGCAGTGCTAGAGCCGAGTTAAACACCGGGGAGCTGTTTTTT.